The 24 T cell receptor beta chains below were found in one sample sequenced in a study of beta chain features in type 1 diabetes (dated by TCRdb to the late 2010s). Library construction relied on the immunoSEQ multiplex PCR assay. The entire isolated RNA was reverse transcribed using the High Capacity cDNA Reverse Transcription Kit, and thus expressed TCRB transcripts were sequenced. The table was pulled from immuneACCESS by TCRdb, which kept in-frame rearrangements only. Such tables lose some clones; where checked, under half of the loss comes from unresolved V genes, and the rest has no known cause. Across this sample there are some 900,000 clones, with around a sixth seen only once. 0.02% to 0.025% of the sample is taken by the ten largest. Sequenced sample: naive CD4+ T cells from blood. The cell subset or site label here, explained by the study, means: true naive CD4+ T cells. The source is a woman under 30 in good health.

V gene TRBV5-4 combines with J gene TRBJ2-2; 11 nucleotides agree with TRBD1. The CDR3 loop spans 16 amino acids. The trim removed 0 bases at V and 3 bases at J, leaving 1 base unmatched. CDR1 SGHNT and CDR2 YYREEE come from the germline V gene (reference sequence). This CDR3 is CASSLGTGGDTGELFF. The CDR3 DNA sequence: TGTGCCAGCAGCTTGGGGACAGGGGGCGACACCGGGGAGCTGTTTTTT.

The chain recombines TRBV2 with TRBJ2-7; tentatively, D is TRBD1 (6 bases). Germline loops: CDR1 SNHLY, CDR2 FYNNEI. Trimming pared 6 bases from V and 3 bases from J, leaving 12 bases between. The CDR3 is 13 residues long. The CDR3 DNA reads TGTGCCAGCAGAAGGACAGCGATCTACGAGCAGTACTTC. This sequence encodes CASRRTAIYEQYF. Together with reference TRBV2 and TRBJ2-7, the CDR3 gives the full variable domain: EPEVTQTPSHQVTQMGQEVILRCVPISNHLYFYWYRQILGQKVEFLVSFYNNEISEKSEIFDDQFSVERPDGSNFTLKIRSTKLEDSAMYFCASRRTAIYEQYFGPGTRLTVT.

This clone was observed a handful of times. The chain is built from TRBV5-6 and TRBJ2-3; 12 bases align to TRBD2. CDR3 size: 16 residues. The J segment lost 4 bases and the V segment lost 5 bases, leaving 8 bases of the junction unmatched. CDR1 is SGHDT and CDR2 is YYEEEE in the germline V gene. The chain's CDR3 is CASRLTSGRFADTQYF. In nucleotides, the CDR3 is TGTGCCAGCAGGCTTACTAGCGGGAGGTTCGCAGATACGCAGTATTTT.

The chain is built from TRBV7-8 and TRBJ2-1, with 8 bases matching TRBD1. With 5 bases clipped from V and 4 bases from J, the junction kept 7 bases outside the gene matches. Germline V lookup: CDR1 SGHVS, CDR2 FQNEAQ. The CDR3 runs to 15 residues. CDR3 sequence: CASSQDRELYNEQFF. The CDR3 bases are TGTGCCAGCAGCCAGGACAGGGAACTTTACAATGAGCAGTTCTTC.

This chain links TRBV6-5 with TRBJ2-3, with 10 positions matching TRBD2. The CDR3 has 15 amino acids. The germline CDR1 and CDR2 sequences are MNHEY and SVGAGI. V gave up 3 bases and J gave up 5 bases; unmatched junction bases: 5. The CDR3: CASSYSGRLGDTQYF. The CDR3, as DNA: TGTGCCAGCAGTTATAGCGGGAGGTTGGGAGATACGCAGTATTTT.

CDR3 region: CASSVTYTGELFF. For the CDR3, the DNA is TGCGCCAGCAGTGTTACCTACACCGGGGAGCTGTTTTTT. This sequence joins TRBV10-1 and TRBJ2-2; D uncertain. V lost 4 bases to trimming and J lost 3 bases, with 6 bases between them. CDR3 length equals 13 residues. Per germline, CDR1 WNHNN and CDR2 SYGVQD (reference sequence).

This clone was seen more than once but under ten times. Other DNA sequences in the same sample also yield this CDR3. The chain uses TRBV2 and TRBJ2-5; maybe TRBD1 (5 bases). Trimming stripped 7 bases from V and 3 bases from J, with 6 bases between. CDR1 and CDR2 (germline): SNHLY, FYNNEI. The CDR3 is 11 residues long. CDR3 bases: TGTGCCAGCACACAGGAAGAGACCCAGTACTTC. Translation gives CASTQEETQYF. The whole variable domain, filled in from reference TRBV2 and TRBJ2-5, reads EPEVTQTPSHQVTQMGQEVILRCVPISNHLYFYWYRQILGQKVEFLVSFYNNEISEKSEIFDDQFSVERPDGSNFTLKIRSTKLEDSAMYFCASTQEETQYFGPGTRLLVL.

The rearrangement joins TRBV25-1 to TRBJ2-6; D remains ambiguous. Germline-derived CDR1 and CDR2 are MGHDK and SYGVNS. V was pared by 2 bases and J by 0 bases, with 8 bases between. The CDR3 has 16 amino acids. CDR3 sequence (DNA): TGTGCCAGCAGTGAAAGAGGAAACTCTGGGGCCAACGTCCTGACTTTC. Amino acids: CASSERGNSGANVLTF.

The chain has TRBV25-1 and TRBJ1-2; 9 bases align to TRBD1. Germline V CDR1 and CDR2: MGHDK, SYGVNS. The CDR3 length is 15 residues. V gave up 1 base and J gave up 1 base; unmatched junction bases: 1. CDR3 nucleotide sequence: TGTGCCAGCAGTGAATTGGGACAGGGTAACTATGGCTACACCTTC. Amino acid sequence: CASSELGQGNYGYTF.

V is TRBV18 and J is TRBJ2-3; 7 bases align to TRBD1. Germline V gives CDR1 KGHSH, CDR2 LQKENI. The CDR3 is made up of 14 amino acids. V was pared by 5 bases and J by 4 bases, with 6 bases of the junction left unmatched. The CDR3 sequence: CASSDRVLADTQYF. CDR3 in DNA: TGTGCCAGCTCAGACAGGGTTCTCGCAGATACGCAGTATTTT.

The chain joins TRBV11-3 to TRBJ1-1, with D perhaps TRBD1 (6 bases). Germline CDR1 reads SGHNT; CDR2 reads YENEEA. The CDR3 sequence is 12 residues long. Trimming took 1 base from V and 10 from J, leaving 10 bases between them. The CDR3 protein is CASSLAGGRAFF. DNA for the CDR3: TGTGCCAGCAGCTTAGCGGGGGGGCGAGCTTTCTTT.

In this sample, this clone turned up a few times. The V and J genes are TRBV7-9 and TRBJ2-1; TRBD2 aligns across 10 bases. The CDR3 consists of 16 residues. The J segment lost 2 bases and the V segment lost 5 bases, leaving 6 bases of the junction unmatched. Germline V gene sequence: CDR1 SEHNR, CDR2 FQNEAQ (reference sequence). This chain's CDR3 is CASSRTSGPTYNEQFF. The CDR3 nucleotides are TGTGCCAGCAGCCGGACTAGCGGACCGACCTACAATGAGCAGTTCTTC. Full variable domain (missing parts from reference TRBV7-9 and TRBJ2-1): DTGVSQNPRHKITKRGQNVTFRCDPISEHNRLYWYRQTLGQGPEFLTYFQNEAQLEKSRLLSDRFSAERPKGSFSTLEIQRTEQGDSAMYLCASSRTSGPTYNEQFFGPGTRLTVL.

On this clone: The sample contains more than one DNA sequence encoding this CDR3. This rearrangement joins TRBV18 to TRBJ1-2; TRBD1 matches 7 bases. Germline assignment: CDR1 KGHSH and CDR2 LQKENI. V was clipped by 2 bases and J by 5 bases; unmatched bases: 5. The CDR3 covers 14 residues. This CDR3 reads CASSPGTGDYGYTF. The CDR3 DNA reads TGTGCCAGCTCACCAGGAACAGGGGATTATGGCTACACCTTC.

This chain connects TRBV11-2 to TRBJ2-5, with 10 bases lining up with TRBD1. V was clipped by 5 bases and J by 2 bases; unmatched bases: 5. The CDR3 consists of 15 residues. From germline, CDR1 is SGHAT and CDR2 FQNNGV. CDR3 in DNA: TGTGCCAGCAGCCCGACAGGGGGCGTGCAAGAGACCCAGTACTTC. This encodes CASSPTGGVQETQYF.

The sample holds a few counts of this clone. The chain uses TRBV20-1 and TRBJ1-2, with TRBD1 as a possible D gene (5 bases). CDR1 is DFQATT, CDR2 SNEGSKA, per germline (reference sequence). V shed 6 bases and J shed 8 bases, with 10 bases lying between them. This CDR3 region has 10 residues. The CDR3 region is CSATGEGYTF. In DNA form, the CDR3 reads TGCAGTGCCACGGGGGAGGGCTACACCTTC.

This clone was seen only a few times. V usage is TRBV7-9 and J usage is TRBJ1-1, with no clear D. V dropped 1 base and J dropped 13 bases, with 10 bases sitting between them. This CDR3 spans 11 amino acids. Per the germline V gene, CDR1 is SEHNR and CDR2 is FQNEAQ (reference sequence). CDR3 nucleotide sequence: TGTGCCAGCAGCTTAGTGGGGTTGGATTTCTTT. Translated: CASSLVGLDFF.

The CDR3 here is CASSPRLPGIPEKLFF. CDR3 DNA: TGTGCCAGCAGCCCACGCCTCCCGGGGATACCAGAAAAACTGTTTTTT. The chain has TRBV7-9 and TRBJ1-4; D not certain. CDR1 SEHNR and CDR2 FQNEAQ come from the germline V gene (reference sequence). Trimming took 5 bases from V and 8 from J, leaving 21 bases between them. The CDR3 has 16 amino acids.

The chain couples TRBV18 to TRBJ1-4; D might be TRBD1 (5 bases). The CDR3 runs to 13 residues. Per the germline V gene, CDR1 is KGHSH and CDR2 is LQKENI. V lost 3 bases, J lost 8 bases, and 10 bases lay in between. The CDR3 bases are TGTGCCAGCTCACCGGGGGACCACGAAAAACTGTTTTTT. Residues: CASSPGDHEKLFF.

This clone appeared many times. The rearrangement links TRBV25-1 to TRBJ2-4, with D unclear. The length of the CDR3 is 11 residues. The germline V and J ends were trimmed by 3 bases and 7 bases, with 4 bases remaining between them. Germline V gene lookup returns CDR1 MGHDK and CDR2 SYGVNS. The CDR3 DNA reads TGTGCCAGCAGTGAGATGAACATTCAGTACTTC. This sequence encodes CASSEMNIQYF.

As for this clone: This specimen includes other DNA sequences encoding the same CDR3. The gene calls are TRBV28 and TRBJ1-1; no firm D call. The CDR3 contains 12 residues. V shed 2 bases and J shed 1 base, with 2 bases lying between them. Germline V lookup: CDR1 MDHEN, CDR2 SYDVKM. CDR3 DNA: TGTGCCAGCAGTTTAACGAACACTGAAGCTTTCTTT. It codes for CASSLTNTEAFF.

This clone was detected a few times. The CDR3 sequence is CASSFQGGWETQYF. The CDR3 bases are TGTGCCAGCAGCTTCCAGGGAGGGTGGGAGACCCAGTACTTC. This chain uses TRBV5-6 with TRBJ2-5; TRBD2 agrees at 7 bases. This CDR3 spans 14 amino acids. The V segment lost 2 bases and the J segment 5 bases; nucleotides outside the gene matches: 6. Germline-derived CDR1 and CDR2 are SGHDT and YYEEEE.

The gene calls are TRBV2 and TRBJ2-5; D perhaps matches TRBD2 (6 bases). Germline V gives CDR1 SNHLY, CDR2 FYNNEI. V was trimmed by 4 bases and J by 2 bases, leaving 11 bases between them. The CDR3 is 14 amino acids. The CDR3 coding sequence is TGTGCCAGCAGTGTGGGACTTTATCAAGAGACCCAGTACTTC. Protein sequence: CASSVGLYQETQYF.

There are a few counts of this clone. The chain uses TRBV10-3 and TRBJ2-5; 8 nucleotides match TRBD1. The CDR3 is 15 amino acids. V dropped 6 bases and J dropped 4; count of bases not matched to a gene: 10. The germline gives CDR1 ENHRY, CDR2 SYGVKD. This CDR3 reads CAIRDPRGPTETQYF. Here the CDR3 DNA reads TGTGCCATCAGGGACCCCAGGGGGCCTACAGAGACCCAGTACTTC.

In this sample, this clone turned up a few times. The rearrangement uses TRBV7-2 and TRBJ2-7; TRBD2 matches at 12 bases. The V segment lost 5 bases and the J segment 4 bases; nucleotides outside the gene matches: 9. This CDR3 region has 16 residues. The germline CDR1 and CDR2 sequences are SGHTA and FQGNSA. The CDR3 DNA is TGTGCCAGCAGCCTCCAACTAGCGGGAGGAAGGTACGAGCAGTACTTC. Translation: CASSLQLAGGRYEQYF.